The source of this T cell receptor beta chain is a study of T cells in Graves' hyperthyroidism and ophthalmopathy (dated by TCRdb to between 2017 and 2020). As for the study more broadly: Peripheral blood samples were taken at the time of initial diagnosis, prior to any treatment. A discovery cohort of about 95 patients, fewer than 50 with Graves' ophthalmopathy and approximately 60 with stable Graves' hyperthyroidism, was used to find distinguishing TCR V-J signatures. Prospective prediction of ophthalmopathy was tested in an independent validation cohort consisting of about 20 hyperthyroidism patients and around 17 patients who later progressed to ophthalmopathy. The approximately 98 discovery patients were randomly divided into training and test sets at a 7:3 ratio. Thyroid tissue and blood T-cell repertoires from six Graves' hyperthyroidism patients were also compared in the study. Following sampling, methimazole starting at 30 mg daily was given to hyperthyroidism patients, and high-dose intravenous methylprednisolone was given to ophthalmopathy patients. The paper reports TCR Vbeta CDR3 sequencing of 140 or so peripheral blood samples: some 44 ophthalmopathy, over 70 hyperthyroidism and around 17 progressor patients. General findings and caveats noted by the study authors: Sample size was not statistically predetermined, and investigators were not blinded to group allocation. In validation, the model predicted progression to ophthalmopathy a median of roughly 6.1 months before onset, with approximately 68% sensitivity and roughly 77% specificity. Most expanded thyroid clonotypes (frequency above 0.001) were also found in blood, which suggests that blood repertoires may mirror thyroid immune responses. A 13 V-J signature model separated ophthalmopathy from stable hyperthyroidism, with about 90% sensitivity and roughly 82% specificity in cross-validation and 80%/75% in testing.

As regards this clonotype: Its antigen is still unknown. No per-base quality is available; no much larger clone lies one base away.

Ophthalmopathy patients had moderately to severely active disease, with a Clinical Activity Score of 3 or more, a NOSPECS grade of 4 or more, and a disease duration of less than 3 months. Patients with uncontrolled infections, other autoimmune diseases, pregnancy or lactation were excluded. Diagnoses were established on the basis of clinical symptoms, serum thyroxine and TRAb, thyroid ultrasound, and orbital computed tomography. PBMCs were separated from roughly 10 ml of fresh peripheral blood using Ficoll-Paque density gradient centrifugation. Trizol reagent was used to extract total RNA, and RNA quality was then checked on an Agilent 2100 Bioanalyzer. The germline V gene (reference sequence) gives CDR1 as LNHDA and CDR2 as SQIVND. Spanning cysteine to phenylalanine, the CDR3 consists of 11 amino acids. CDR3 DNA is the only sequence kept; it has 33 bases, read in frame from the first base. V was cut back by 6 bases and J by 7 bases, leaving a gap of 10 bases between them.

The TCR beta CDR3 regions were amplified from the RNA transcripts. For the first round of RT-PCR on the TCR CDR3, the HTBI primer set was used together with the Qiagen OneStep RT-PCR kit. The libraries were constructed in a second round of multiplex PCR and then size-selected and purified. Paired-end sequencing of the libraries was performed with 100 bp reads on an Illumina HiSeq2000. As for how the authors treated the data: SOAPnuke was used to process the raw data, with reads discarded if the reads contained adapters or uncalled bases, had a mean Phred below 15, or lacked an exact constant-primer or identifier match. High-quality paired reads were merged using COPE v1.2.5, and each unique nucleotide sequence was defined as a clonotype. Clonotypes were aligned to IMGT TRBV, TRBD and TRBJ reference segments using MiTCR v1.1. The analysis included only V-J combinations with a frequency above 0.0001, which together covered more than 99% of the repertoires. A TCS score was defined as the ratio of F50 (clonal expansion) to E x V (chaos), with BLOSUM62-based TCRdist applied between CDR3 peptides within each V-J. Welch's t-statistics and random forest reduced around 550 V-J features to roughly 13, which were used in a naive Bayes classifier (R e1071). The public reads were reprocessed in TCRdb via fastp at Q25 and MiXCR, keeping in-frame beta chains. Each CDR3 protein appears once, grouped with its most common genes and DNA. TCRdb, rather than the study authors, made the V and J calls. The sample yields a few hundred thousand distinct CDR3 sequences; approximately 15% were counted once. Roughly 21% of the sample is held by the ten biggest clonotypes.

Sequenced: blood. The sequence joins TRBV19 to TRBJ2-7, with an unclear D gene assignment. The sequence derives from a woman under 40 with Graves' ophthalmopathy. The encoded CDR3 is CASRSAFEQYF. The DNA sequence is TGTGCCAGTAGGTCAGCTTTTGAGCAGTACTTC.